This T cell receptor beta chain was sequenced for a study of T-cell reconstitution after alpha-beta-depleted transplantation in children. As for this clonotype: The CDR3 ends on some other residue instead of the conserved phenylalanine or tryptophan, so this is likely a read error.

Unique molecular identifiers featured in how the TCRbeta library was prepared. TCRdb recomputed calls from the PCR reads with MiXCR, one row per CDR3 protein. The table lists approximately 400,000 distinct CDR3 sequences, 11% of them singletons. The CDR3 is made up of 14 amino acids. CDR1 is SGHVS, CDR2 FNYEAQ, per germline. The ends were cut back, 2 bases at V and 3 bases at J, with 8 bases in the middle. The specimen comprised PBMCs from the stem cell graft donor, sampled from the stem cell graft. J is TRBJ2-1 and V is TRBV7-6; maybe TRBD1 (6 bases). The origin of this receptor is a human donor who donated a stem cell graft to a child with acute myeloid leukemia. The CDR3 loop reads CASSLPRGYNEQFL. The CDR3 bases are TGTGCCAGCAGCTTACCCAGGGGCTACAATGAGCAGTTCTTG.